A selection of T cell receptor beta chains follows, all from one sample in a study of blood T cell repertoires in COVID-19. Method: immunoSEQ multiplex PCR; TCRdb's copy keeps in-frame clones and lacks some. Among tens of thousands of clones, over 75% were seen once, and the ten largest hold roughly 2.6%. Sequenced sample: peripheral blood. The receptors derive from a man aged 45-60 years with acute or convalescent COVID-19. Each CDR3 is given with its conserved first and last residue. A D gene is named only where the DNA matches it firmly. The size entry is marked missing in some rows and otherwise reads once, few, many or a size class.

d_gene: -
v_gene: TRBV7-9
abundance: few
j_gene: TRBJ1-6
CDR3aa: CASSFPGSPLHF
CDR3nt: TGTGCCAGCAGCTTTCCCGGTTCACCCCTCCACTTT

d_gene: -
v_gene: TRBV7-9
abundance: -
j_gene: TRBJ2-1
CDR3aa: CASSLTGTHNEQFF
CDR3nt: TGTGCCAGCAGCTTGACCGGGACTCACAATGAGCAGTTCTTC

d_gene: TRBD2
v_gene: TRBV2
abundance: -
j_gene: TRBJ2-1
CDR3aa: CASSYGLAGEIEQFF
CDR3nt: TGTGCCAGCAGTTACGGACTAGCGGGAGAAATTGAGCAGTTCTTC

d_gene: -
v_gene: TRBV10-3
abundance: -
j_gene: TRBJ1-5
CDR3aa: CAISGGRNQPQHF
CDR3nt: TGTGCCATCAGTGGAGGTAGGAATCAGCCCCAGCATTTT

d_gene: -
v_gene: TRBV11-3
abundance: -
j_gene: TRBJ2-5
CDR3aa: CASSAGQKETQYF
CDR3nt: TGTGCCAGCAGCGCGGGCCAAAAAGAGACCCAGTACTTC

d_gene: TRBD2
v_gene: TRBV2
abundance: -
j_gene: TRBJ2-1
CDR3aa: CASRNRDYYNEQFF
CDR3nt: TGTGCCAGCAGGAACCGGGACTACTACAATGAGCAGTTCTTC

d_gene: -
v_gene: TRBV9
abundance: -
j_gene: TRBJ1-2
CDR3aa: CASSVRGGINYGYTF
CDR3nt: TGTGCCAGCAGCGTACGGGGGGGTATTAACTATGGCTACACCTTC

d_gene: TRBD2
v_gene: TRBV11-1
abundance: -
j_gene: TRBJ2-2
CDR3aa: CASRRLAANTGELFF
CDR3nt: TGTGCCAGCAGGCGACTAGCGGCCAACACCGGGGAGCTGTTTTTT

d_gene: -
v_gene: TRBV5-6
abundance: few
j_gene: TRBJ1-1
CDR3aa: CASSLGAIQGSGTEAFF
CDR3nt: TGTGCCAGCAGCTTGGGGGCTATCCAGGGGTCCGGCACTGAAGCTTTCTTT

d_gene: TRBD2
v_gene: TRBV11-2
abundance: -
j_gene: TRBJ2-3
CDR3aa: CASSLSVAGEITQYF
CDR3nt: TGTGCCAGCAGCTTGAGTGTAGCGGGAGAGATTACGCAGTATTTT

d_gene: TRBD1
v_gene: TRBV3-1/TRBV3-2
abundance: once
j_gene: TRBJ2-7
CDR3aa: CASSRNPVGQGHEQYF
CDR3nt: TGTGCCAGCAGCCGAAACCCGGTTGGACAGGGACACGAGCAGTACTTC

d_gene: -
v_gene: TRBV18
abundance: once
j_gene: TRBJ2-7
CDR3aa: CASSPGLATPDEQYF
CDR3nt: TGTGCCAGCTCACCGGGGCTAGCGACACCGGACGAGCAGTACTTC

d_gene: TRBD1
v_gene: TRBV28
abundance: -
j_gene: TRBJ1-2
CDR3aa: CASRTTGAGDYGYTF
CDR3nt: TGTGCCAGCAGAACCACAGGGGCCGGGGACTATGGCTACACCTTC

d_gene: TRBD1
v_gene: TRBV4-1
abundance: -
j_gene: TRBJ1-2
CDR3aa: CASSHATRDRVFNYGYTF
CDR3nt: TGCGCCAGCAGCCACGCCACCCGGGACAGGGTGTTTAACTATGGCTACACCTTC

d_gene: TRBD2
v_gene: TRBV11-2
abundance: -
j_gene: TRBJ2-1
CDR3aa: CASSFGGSSYNEQFF
CDR3nt: TGTGCCAGCAGCTTCGGCGGGAGCTCCTACAATGAGCAGTTCTTC

d_gene: -
v_gene: TRBV2
abundance: -
j_gene: TRBJ2-2
CDR3aa: CASSAPGGTTGELFF
CDR3nt: TGTGCCAGCAGTGCTCCAGGGGGGACCACCGGGGAGCTGTTTTTT

d_gene: -
v_gene: TRBV19
abundance: -
j_gene: TRBJ2-1
CDR3aa: CASSPRRGSYNEQFF
CDR3nt: TGTGCCAGTAGTCCCCGGAGGGGTTCCTACAATGAGCAGTTCTTC

d_gene: -
v_gene: TRBV6-2/TRBV6-3
abundance: -
j_gene: TRBJ1-5
CDR3aa: CASSYGGGSNQPQHF
CDR3nt: TGTGCCAGCAGTTACGGGGGGGGTAGCAATCAGCCCCAGCATTTT

d_gene: -
v_gene: TRBV6-2/TRBV6-3
abundance: -
j_gene: TRBJ1-5
CDR3aa: CASTYRMDGGLSNQPQHF
CDR3nt: TGTGCCAGCACTTATAGGATGGACGGGGGGCTTAGCAATCAGCCCCAGCATTTT

d_gene: -
v_gene: TRBV18
abundance: -
j_gene: TRBJ1-5
CDR3aa: CASSPLRAVDSNQPQHF
CDR3nt: TGTGCCAGCTCACCGCTGAGGGCCGTAGATAGCAATCAGCCCCAGCATTTT

d_gene: TRBD2
v_gene: TRBV28
abundance: -
j_gene: TRBJ2-7
CDR3aa: CASTLADRGNEQYF
CDR3nt: TGTGCCAGCACCCTAGCGGATAGAGGCAACGAGCAGTACTTC

d_gene: -
v_gene: TRBV9
abundance: -
j_gene: TRBJ1-2
CDR3aa: CASSADYGYTF
CDR3nt: TGTGCCAGCAGCGCGGACTATGGCTACACCTTC

d_gene: TRBD2
v_gene: TRBV6-2/TRBV6-3
abundance: -
j_gene: TRBJ2-3
CDR3aa: CASSSVPGLAGVPDTQYF
CDR3nt: TGTGCCAGCAGTTCTGTACCGGGACTAGCGGGAGTGCCAGATACGCAGTATTTT

d_gene: -
v_gene: TRBV28
abundance: -
j_gene: TRBJ1-2
CDR3aa: CASIQGGDNYGYTF
CDR3nt: TGTGCCAGCATACAAGGGGGGGATAACTATGGCTACACCTTC

d_gene: TRBD2
v_gene: TRBV7-2
abundance: -
j_gene: TRBJ2-1
CDR3aa: CASSPTSDRSYNEQFF
CDR3nt: TGTGCCAGCAGCCCTACTAGCGACCGCTCCTACAATGAGCAGTTCTTC

d_gene: -
v_gene: TRBV12-3/TRBV12-4
abundance: -
j_gene: TRBJ1-5
CDR3aa: CASSGGQHQPQHF
CDR3nt: TGTGCCAGCAGTGGAGGACAGCATCAGCCCCAGCATTTT

d_gene: -
v_gene: TRBV5-6
abundance: -
j_gene: TRBJ1-4
CDR3aa: CASSLVGPRNEKLFF
CDR3nt: TGTGCCAGCAGCTTGGTAGGCCCCAGGAATGAAAAACTGTTTTTT

d_gene: -
v_gene: TRBV7-2
abundance: -
j_gene: TRBJ1-1
CDR3aa: CASTLRRGGTEAFF
CDR3nt: TGTGCCAGCACCTTGAGGCGGGGAGGCACTGAAGCTTTCTTT

d_gene: TRBD2
v_gene: TRBV6-5
abundance: -
j_gene: TRBJ2-1
CDR3aa: CASTRSGGYNEQFF
CDR3nt: TGTGCCAGCACCCGGAGCGGGGGTTACAATGAGCAGTTCTTC

d_gene: -
v_gene: TRBV6-2/TRBV6-3
abundance: few
j_gene: TRBJ2-7
CDR3aa: CASSFEGPAYEQYF
CDR3nt: TGTGCCAGCAGTTTCGAGGGCCCAGCCTACGAGCAGTACTTC

d_gene: -
v_gene: TRBV6-5
abundance: -
j_gene: TRBJ2-1
CDR3aa: CASSKGSYNEQFF
CDR3nt: TGTGCCAGCAGTAAGGGGTCCTACAATGAGCAGTTCTTC

d_gene: TRBD2
v_gene: TRBV7-9
abundance: -
j_gene: TRBJ2-5
CDR3aa: CASRQPRGREGPETQYF
CDR3nt: TGTGCCAGCAGACAACCTAGAGGGCGGGAGGGCCCAGAGACCCAGTACTTC

d_gene: -
v_gene: TRBV3-1/TRBV3-2
abundance: -
j_gene: TRBJ2-1
CDR3aa: CASSQTVADSYNEQFF
CDR3nt: TGTGCCAGCAGCCAGACAGTAGCGGACTCCTACAATGAGCAGTTCTTC

d_gene: TRBD2
v_gene: TRBV11-2
abundance: -
j_gene: TRBJ2-3
CDR3aa: CASSPGLAGARVDTQYF
CDR3nt: TGTGCCAGCAGCCCAGGACTAGCGGGAGCAAGGGTAGATACGCAGTATTTT

d_gene: TRBD2
v_gene: TRBV30
abundance: -
j_gene: TRBJ2-7
CDR3aa: CAWSFRTSGRSGRPEQYF
CDR3nt: TGTGCCTGGAGTTTCCGGACTAGCGGGAGATCTGGGAGGCCCGAGCAGTACTTC

d_gene: -
v_gene: TRBV30
abundance: once
j_gene: TRBJ1-6
CDR3aa: CAWELGGSTPLHF
CDR3nt: TGTGCCTGGGAGCTAGGGGGTTCTACACCCCTCCACTTT

d_gene: -
v_gene: TRBV7-6
abundance: -
j_gene: TRBJ2-3
CDR3aa: CASSLARDRTSDTQYF
CDR3nt: TGTGCCAGCAGCTTAGCTAGAGACAGGACTTCAGATACGCAGTATTTT

d_gene: TRBD2
v_gene: TRBV9
abundance: -
j_gene: TRBJ2-1
CDR3aa: CASSPGLAGVEQFF
CDR3nt: TGTGCCAGCAGCCCAGGACTAGCGGGAGTTGAGCAGTTCTTC